This record concerns one T cell receptor beta chain sequence. This specimen comes from a study of control samples from healthy donors and cancer patients. CDR1 and CDR2 (germline): SEHNR, FQNEAQ (reference sequence). The V end lost 2 bases, the J end lost 5 bases, and 18 bases lay between the germline ends. This CDR3 contains 16 residues. TCRdb keeps only in-frame clones here, not all; method: immunoSEQ multiplex PCR. This repertoire shows over 120,000 clones, about 95% found once; its top ten account for 12% to 15%. The V gene is TRBV7-9, the J gene TRBJ2-5; a possible D gene is TRBD1 (5 bases). The sequencing input was PBMCs. The TCR comes from a man in his 60s with colorectal cancer. The CDR3 region has the DNA TGTGCCAGCAGCTTAAGGCCCAGGGATATGTTGGAGACCCAGTACTTC. Translated: CASSLRPRDMLETQYF.